This entry describes one T cell receptor beta chain. Its antigen is unidentified. MiXCR, run by TCRdb on the 5' RACE reads, gives a single entry per CDR3 protein. The sample contains hundreds of thousands of distinct CDR3 sequences, around 14% of which appear only once. This specimen comes from a study of T-cell memory formation after mild COVID-19. General study points: Clones shrinking from day 15 to 85 showed even CD4/CD8 mixes; later expanders tilted CD4+. CM and EM subsets held most contracting CD4+ clones; EMRA held CD8+ ones. Pre-infection memory contained some responding clones, which suggested that cross-reactive memory had joined.

V lost 1 base, J lost 6 bases, and 7 bases lay in between. Germline V gene data show CDR1 as LGHNA and CDR2 as YSLEER. The CDR3 totals 13 residues. The rearrangement links TRBV4-3 to TRBJ2-1; maybe TRBD2 (5 bases). The TCR originated in a man between 18 and 35 years old who had mild COVID-19 (a few samples of this study predate the infection). Cell type and time point are not known. Material for sequencing was PBMCs or a T cell subset sorted from them (not recorded which). CDR3 nucleotides: TGCGCCAGCAGCCAAGGGAGGACCAATGAGCAGTTCTTC. It encodes CASSQGRTNEQFF.